The present T cell receptor beta chain was sequenced within a study of blood T cell repertoires in COVID-19. Study-wide context: Spain, Italy and the United States supplied samples that represented acute and convalescent COVID-19. T cells, B-cell-depleted T cells, or PBMCs provided the cDNA or gDNA that served as material.

Assay used: immunoSEQ multiplex PCR; TCRdb lists only in-frame clones, some missing. Among about 160,000 clones listed, almost 85% were seen once. CDR3 length equals 15 residues. Trimming took off 7 bases at V and 0 bases at J, with 16 bases between the two ends. CDR1 is SQVTM and CDR2 is ANQGSEA in the germline V gene. The genes are TRBV29-1 and TRBJ2-1, with D perhaps matching TRBD2 (6 bases). Sequences were obtained from peripheral blood. The receptor comes from a woman over 75 with acute or convalescent COVID-19. The CDR3 nucleotides are TGCAGCGCCCTCGGGGGTGCGGGCTCCTACAATGAGCAGTTCTTC. Translated: CSALGGAGSYNEQFF.